This TCR beta chain came from a study of CD8+CD57+ T cells in acquired aplastic anemia. Study in general: Mean DNA quantity obtained from sorted CD4+ and CD8+ cells was around 2.9 ug.

Findings and limits, study-wide: Some 27 CD8+ CDR3 sequences were shared between patients and controls. CD8+ Simpson's diversity showed no significant patient-control difference.

TCR beta VDJ combinations and CDR3 sequences were profiled from genomic DNA. TCRdb passed the reads through MiXCR, listing each CDR3 protein once. The sample contains 200,000 to 250,000 distinct CDR3 sequences, 60% to 80% of which appear only once. Selection for sequencing was limited to patients who had shown CD8+CD57+ cell expansion by flow cytometry. There was no therapy given to any patient before the blood sampling took place. Germline V gives CDR1 SGHTA, CDR2 FQGNSA. The CDR3 sequence is 14 residues long. V was pared by 5 bases and J by 5 bases, with 16 bases between. Of note for this clonotype: The antigen is not known.

This rearrangement joins TRBV7-2 to TRBJ2-7; perhaps TRBD1 as D (5 bases). The origin of this receptor is a human donor with aplastic anemia. Source material: sorted CD4+, CD8+, or CD8+CD57+ T cells (not recorded which) from PBMCs. The CDR3 bases are TGTGCCAGCAGCCAAAGCACCAGGGTCCACGAGCAGTACTTC. It codes for CASSQSTRVHEQYF.